A single TCR beta chain is shown here with its context. The target antigen is unknown. Germline V gene sequence: CDR1 MDHEN, CDR2 SYDVKM. The length of the CDR3 is 15 residues. Trimming took 2 bases from V and 3 from J; bases not matched to a gene: 3. About 2 micrograms of genomic DNA (from cryopreserved PBMCs) were used for TCR beta libraries. Only in-frame clones appear in the TCRdb table, and some are missing; sequencing was by immunoSEQ multiplex PCR. The repertoire holds just over 200,000 clones, with more than 65% as singletons. These data belong to a study of cytotoxic CD8 clonotypes in ibrutinib-treated CLL. Across the whole study: Patients: roughly twelve relapsed/refractory, roughly 15 treatment-naive, 17 IGHV unmutated. General study points: Under therapy, public clonotypes either contracted or stayed stable, and they were uncommon.

Sample: PBMCs, taken after 12 months of ibrutinib treatment. The receptor comes from a human donor with chronic lymphocytic leukemia. The chain links TRBV28 to TRBJ2-1; 8 positions agree with TRBD2. Here the CDR3 DNA reads TGTGCCAGCAGTTTACTTAGCGGGAACTACAATGAGCAGTTCTTC. Its protein is CASSLLSGNYNEQFF.